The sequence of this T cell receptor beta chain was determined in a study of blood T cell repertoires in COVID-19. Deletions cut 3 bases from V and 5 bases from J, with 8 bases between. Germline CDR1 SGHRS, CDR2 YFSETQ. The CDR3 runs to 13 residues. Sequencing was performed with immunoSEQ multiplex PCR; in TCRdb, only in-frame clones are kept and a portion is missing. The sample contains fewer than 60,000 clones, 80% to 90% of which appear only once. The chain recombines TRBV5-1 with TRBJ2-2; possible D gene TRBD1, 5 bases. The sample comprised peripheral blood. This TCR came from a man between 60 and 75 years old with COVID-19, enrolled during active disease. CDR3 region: CASSWGGTGELFF. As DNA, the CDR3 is TGCGCCAGCAGCTGGGGCGGAACCGGGGAGCTGTTTTTT.